The rows below give T cell receptor beta chains drawn from one sample of a study of T cell changes during pregnancy in multiple sclerosis. Measured with immunoSEQ multiplex PCR; TCRdb has only the in-frame clones, and not every one. This table holds 93,000 or so clones, 85% to 95% found once. The sequences come from peripheral blood, collected before pregnancy. These receptors were taken from a female donor with multiple sclerosis, enrolled in a pregnancy study. CDR3s include the opening cysteine and the closing phenylalanine or tryptophan. A D gene is named only where the DNA matches it firmly. Expanded clones are given a class, and other clones once, few, many or no size at all.

TRBJ1-6,.,TRBV5-4,.,CASSLAAAGGANSPLHF,TGTGCCAGCAGCTTGGCGGCGGCCGGGGGGGCTAATTCACCCCTCCACTTT
TRBJ2-7,.,TRBV10-3,TRBD2,CAISEPRLAGDPYEQYF,TGTGCCATCAGTGAACCCAGACTAGCGGGGGACCCCTACGAGCAGTACTTC
TRBJ2-2,.,TRBV25-1,.,CASSEGGSNTGELFF,TGTGCCAGCAGTGAAGGAGGGTCGAACACCGGGGAGCTGTTTTTT
TRBJ2-1,once,TRBV15,TRBD2,CATSRGLADYNEQFF,TGTGCCACCAGCAGGGGACTAGCGGACTACAATGAGCAGTTCTTC
TRBJ1-6,.,TRBV19,.,CASSIDRGKGSPLHF,TGTGCCAGTAGTATAGACAGGGGCAAGGGATCACCCCTCCACTTT
TRBJ2-7,once,TRBV7-6,TRBD2,CASSPGGPYEQYF,TGTGCCAGCAGCCCGGGAGGGCCTTACGAGCAGTACTTC
TRBJ2-4,.,TRBV19,.,CASSIDNGLAKNIQYF,TGTGCCAGTAGTATAGACAATGGCTTAGCCAAAAACATTCAGTACTTC
TRBJ2-1,.,TRBV27,.,CASSSRNEQFF,TGTGCCAGCAGTTCCAGAAATGAGCAGTTCTTC
TRBJ2-7,.,TRBV2,TRBD2,CASSLQPSGRSSYEQYF,TGTGCCAGCAGTCTTCAACCTAGCGGGAGGAGCTCCTACGAGCAGTACTTC
TRBJ2-7,.,TRBV10-3,.,CATQTRSYEQYF,TGTGCCACCCAGACGCGGTCCTACGAGCAGTACTTC
TRBJ2-1,.,TRBV4-1,.,CASSQDTAGRYNEQFF,TGCGCCAGCAGCCAAGATACGGCAGGGCGGTACAATGAGCAGTTCTTC
TRBJ1-1,.,TRBV7-9,.,CASSLGLEAFF,TGTGCCAGCAGCTTAGGACTTGAAGCTTTCTTT
TRBJ2-5,.,TRBV27,.,CASSLAGAEETQYF,TGTGCCAGCAGTTTAGCAGGGGCTGAAGAGACCCAGTACTTC
TRBJ2-4,.,TRBV13,.,CASSFTWPNIQYF,TGTGCCAGCAGCTTCACATGGCCCAACATTCAGTACTTC
TRBJ2-5,.,TRBV7-9,TRBD2,CASSLDRGGETQYF,TGTGCCAGCAGCTTAGATCGGGGGGGGGAGACCCAGTACTTC
TRBJ2-7,.,TRBV15,TRBD2,CATSVSGARSYEQYF,TGTGCCACCAGCGTTAGCGGGGCCCGATCCTACGAGCAGTACTTC
TRBJ2-4,few,TRBV29-1,.,CSVRQALAKNIQYF,TGCAGCGTCCGACAGGCCCTAGCCAAAAACATTCAGTACTTC
TRBJ2-5,.,TRBV19,.,CASSIGLAGETQYF,TGTGCCAGTAGTATCGGGCTTGCGGGAGAGACCCAGTACTTC
TRBJ2-2,.,TRBV30,.,CAWTRSGELFF,TGTGCCTGGACCAGATCCGGGGAGCTGTTTTTT
TRBJ1-5,.,TRBV27,TRBD1,CASSSRQGHQPQHF,TGTGCCAGCAGTTCAAGACAGGGGCATCAGCCCCAGCATTTT
TRBJ2-1,once,TRBV6-5,.,CASTGGSGHRFF,TGTGCCAGCACCGGTGGGTCAGGTCATCGATTCTTC
TRBJ2-1,.,TRBV12-5,.,CASGFGRGAGSYNEQFF,TGTGCTAGTGGTTTTGGTCGGGGGGCAGGGTCCTACAATGAGCAGTTCTTC